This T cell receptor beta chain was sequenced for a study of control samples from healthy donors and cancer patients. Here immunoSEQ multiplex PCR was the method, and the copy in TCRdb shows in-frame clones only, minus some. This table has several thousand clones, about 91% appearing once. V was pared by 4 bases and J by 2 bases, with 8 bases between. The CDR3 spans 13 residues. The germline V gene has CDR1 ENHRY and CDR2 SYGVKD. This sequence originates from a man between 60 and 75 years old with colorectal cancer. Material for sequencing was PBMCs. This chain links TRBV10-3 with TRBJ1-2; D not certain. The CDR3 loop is CAISGGSNYGYTF. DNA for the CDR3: TGTGCCATCAGTGGAGGCAGCAACTATGGCTACACCTTC.